Listed below are T cell receptor beta chains from one sample, sequenced in a study of lymphopenia after photon versus proton radiotherapy. Clones were read by immunoSEQ multiplex PCR, and TCRdb kept only the in-frame ones, dropping some. Altogether more than 35,000 clones are present, over 75% being singletons, with the ten largest covering 2.5% to 3.5%. This specimen consisted of peripheral blood, obtained from a patient treated with photon-based radiotherapy. These receptors originate from a man aged 45 to 65 with gastric cancer. Each CDR3 is given with its conserved first and last residue. The order of the fields is J gene, D gene, V gene, clone size, CDR3 protein, CDR3 DNA. The D gene is left open where the match is weak. Size values are once, few and many counts, or a class for expanded clones, and some rows have none.

>TRBJ1-4|-|TRBV7-9|-
CASSAYRETNEKLFF
TGTGCCAGCAGCGCCTACAGGGAGACTAATGAAAAACTGTTTTTT
>TRBJ2-5|-|TRBV7-2|-
CASSPGQWETQYF
TGTGCCAGCAGTCCTGGACAGTGGGAGACCCAGTACTTC
>TRBJ2-7|TRBD2|TRBV7-2|once
CASSSSGTPSYEQYF
TGTGCCAGCAGCTCTAGCGGGACTCCTTCCTACGAGCAGTACTTC
>TRBJ2-4|-|TRBV28|-
CASSPTGQGTKNIQYF
TGTGCCAGCAGCCCGACGGGGCAGGGGACCAAAAACATTCAGTACTTC
>TRBJ1-5|-|TRBV6-1|-
CASSEGGLDNQPQHF
TGTGCCAGCAGTGAAGGAGGGTTAGACAATCAGCCCCAGCATTTT
>TRBJ1-2|TRBD1|TRBV14|-
CASSQTGTGNYGYTF
TGTGCCAGCAGCCAAACCGGGACAGGGAACTATGGCTACACCTTC
>TRBJ1-1|TRBD1|TRBV18|-
CASSPDRGRTEAFF
TGTGCCAGCTCACCGGACAGGGGGAGGACTGAAGCTTTCTTT
>TRBJ2-5|TRBD2|TRBV7-2|-
CASSSRTSGSGGTQYF
TGTGCCAGCAGCTCTCGGACTAGCGGGAGCGGGGGGACCCAGTACTTC
>TRBJ2-1|-|TRBV10-1|once
CASSESGVAKDEQFF
TGCGCCAGCAGTGAGTCTGGAGTAGCGAAGGATGAGCAGTTCTTC
>TRBJ2-2|-|TRBV5-4|-
CASSNRETLTGELFF
TGTGCCAGCAGCAACCGGGAGACCTTAACCGGGGAGCTGTTTTTT
>TRBJ1-4|TRBD1|TRBV7-2|-
CASSLDQGAEKLFF
TGTGCCAGCAGCTTAGACCAGGGGGCTGAAAAACTGTTTTTT
>TRBJ2-3|TRBD2|TRBV25-1|-
CASSELAGTYTDTQYF
TGTGCCAGCAGTGAACTAGCGGGGACCTACACAGATACGCAGTATTTT
>TRBJ1-2|-|TRBV29-1|once
CSVESSTNYGYTF
TGCAGCGTTGAGTCCTCAACTAACTATGGCTACACCTTC
>TRBJ1-1|-|TRBV29-1|-
CSVEGTVNTEAFF
TGCAGCGTTGAAGGAACAGTGAACACTGAAGCTTTCTTT
>TRBJ1-5|TRBD1|TRBV5-1|-
CASSPGQGASSQPQHF
TGCGCCAGCAGTCCGGGACAGGGGGCTTCAAGTCAGCCCCAGCATTTT
>TRBJ1-2|TRBD1|TRBV27|-
CASSLSKGQGSGYTF
TGTGCCAGCAGTTTATCGAAGGGACAGGGGTCTGGCTACACCTTC
>TRBJ2-5|TRBD1|TRBV27|-
CASSRQGGETQYF
TGTGCCAGCAGTCGACAGGGGGGGGAGACCCAGTACTTC
>TRBJ1-5|-|TRBV18|-
CASSPGSVQPQHF
TGTGCCAGCTCACCGGGCAGTGTTCAGCCCCAGCATTTT
>TRBJ1-1|-|TRBV19|few
CASSRRESNTEAFF
TGTGCCAGTTCAAGGAGGGAGTCGAACACTGAAGCTTTCTTT
>TRBJ1-5|-|TRBV15|-
CATSRDNPGRNQPQHF
TGTGCCACCAGCAGAGATAATCCAGGCCGCAATCAGCCCCAGCATTTT
>TRBJ1-3|TRBD1|TRBV7-6|-
CASSLPGGSGNTIYF
TGTGCCAGCAGCTTACCAGGGGGCTCTGGAAACACCATATATTTT
>TRBJ2-7|-|TRBV6-6|-
CASKGRAESYEQYF
TGTGCCAGCAAAGGGAGAGCCGAATCCTACGAGCAGTACTTC
>TRBJ1-1|-|TRBV9|-
CASSVRGDNTNTEAFF
TGTGCCAGCAGCGTGAGGGGGGACAACACGAACACTGAAGCTTTCTTT
>TRBJ1-5|TRBD1|TRBV28|-
CASSLGTGYYSNQPQHF
TGTGCCAGCAGTTTAGGGACAGGGTATTATAGCAATCAGCCCCAGCATTTT
>TRBJ1-1|-|TRBV5-1|once
CASSLGWGENTEAFF
TGCGCCAGCAGCTTGGGCTGGGGGGAAAACACTGAAGCTTTCTTT
>TRBJ2-7|TRBD2|TRBV2|-
CASFGLAGAYEQYF
TGTGCCAGCTTTGGACTAGCGGGGGCCTACGAGCAGTACTTC